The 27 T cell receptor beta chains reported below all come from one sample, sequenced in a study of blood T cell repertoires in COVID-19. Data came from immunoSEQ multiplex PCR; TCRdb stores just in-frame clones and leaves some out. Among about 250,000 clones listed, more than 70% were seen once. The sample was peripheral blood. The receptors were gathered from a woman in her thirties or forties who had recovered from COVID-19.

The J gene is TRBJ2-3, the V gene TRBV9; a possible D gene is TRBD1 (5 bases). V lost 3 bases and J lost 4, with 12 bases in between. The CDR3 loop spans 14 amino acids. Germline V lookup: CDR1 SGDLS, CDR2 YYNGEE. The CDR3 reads CASSDWGSPDTQYF. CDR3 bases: TGTGCCAGCAGCGATTGGGGCTCCCCAGATACGCAGTATTTT.

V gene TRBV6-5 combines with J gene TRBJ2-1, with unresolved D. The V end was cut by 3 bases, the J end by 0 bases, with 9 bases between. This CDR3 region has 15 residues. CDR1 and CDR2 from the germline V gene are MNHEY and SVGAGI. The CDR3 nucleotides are TGTGCCAGCAGTTATCGGTACAGCTCCTACAATGAGCAGTTCTTC. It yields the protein CASSYRYSSYNEQFF.

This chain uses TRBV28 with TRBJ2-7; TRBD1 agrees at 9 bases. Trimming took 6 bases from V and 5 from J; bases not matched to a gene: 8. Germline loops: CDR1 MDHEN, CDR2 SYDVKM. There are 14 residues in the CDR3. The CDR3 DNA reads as TGTGCCAGCAGCACCGGACAGGGGAACCACGAGCAGTACTTC. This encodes CASSTGQGNHEQYF.

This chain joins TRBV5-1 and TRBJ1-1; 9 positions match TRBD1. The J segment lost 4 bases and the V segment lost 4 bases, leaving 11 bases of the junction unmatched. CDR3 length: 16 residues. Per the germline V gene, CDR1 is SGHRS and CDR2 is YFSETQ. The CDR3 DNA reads TGCGCCAGCAGCCCTAGGACAGGGGAAGGGATCACTGAAGCTTTCTTT. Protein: CASSPRTGEGITEAFF. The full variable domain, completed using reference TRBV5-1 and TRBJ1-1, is KAGVTQTPRYLIKTRGQQVTLSCSPISGHRSVSWYQQTPGQGLQFLFEYFSETQRNKGNFPGRFSGRQFSNSRSEMNVSTLELGDSALYLCASSPRTGEGITEAFFGQGTRLTVV.

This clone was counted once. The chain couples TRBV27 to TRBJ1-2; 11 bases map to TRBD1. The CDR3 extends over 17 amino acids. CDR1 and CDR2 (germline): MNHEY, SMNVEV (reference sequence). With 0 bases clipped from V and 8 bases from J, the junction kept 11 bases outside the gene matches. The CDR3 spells CASSLSLGGQGALGYTF. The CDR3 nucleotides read TGTGCCAGCAGTTTATCTCTCGGAGGACAGGGGGCGCTAGGCTACACCTTC.

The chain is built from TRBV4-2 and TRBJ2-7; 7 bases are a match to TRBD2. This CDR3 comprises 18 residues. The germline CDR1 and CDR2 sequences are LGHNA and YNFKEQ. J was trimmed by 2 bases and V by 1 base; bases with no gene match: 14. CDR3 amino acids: CASSQGLHLAGEAYEQYF. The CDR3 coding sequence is TGTGCCAGCAGCCAAGGGTTACATTTGGCGGGAGAAGCCTACGAGCAGTACTTC.

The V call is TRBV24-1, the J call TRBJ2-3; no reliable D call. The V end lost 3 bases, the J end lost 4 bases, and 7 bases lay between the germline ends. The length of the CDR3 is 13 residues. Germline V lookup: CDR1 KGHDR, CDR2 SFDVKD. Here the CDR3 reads CATSDPYPDTQYF. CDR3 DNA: TGTGCCACCAGTGATCCTTATCCAGATACGCAGTATTTT.

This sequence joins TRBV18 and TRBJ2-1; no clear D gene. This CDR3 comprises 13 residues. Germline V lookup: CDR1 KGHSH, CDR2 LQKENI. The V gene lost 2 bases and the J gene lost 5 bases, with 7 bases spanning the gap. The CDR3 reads CASSPKADNEQFF. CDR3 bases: TGTGCCAGCTCACCAAAGGCGGACAATGAGCAGTTCTTC.

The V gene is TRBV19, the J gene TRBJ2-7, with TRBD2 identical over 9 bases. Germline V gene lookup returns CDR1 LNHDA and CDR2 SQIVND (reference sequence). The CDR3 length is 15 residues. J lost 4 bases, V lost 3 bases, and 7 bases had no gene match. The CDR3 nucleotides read TGTGCCAGTAGTATGGGCGGGAGGGCCTCGTACGAGCAGTACTTC. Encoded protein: CASSMGGRASYEQYF.

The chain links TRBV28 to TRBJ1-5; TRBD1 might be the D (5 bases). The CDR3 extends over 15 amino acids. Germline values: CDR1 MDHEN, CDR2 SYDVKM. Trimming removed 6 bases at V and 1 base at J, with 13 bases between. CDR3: CASSAGTGSNQPQHF. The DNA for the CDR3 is TGTGCCAGCAGCGCCGGGACTGGGAGCAATCAGCCCCAGCATTTT.

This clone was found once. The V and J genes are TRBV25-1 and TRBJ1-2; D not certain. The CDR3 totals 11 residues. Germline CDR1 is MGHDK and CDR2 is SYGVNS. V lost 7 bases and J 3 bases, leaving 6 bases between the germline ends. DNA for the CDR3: TGTGCCAGCACCAATGACTATGGCTACACCTTC. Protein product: CASTNDYGYTF.

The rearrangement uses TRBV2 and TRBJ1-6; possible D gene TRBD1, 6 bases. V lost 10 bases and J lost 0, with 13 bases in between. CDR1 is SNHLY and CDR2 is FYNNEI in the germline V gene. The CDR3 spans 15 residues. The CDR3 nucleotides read TGTGCCACGGTCAGGGGTGACTCCTATAATTCACCCCTCCACTTT. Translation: CATVRGDSYNSPLHF.

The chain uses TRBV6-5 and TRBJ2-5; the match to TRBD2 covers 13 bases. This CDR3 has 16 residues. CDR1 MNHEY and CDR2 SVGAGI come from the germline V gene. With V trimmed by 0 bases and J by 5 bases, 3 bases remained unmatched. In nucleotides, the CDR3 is TGTGCCAGCAGTTACTCGTCGACTAGCGGGAGGGAGACCCAGTACTTC. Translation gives CASSYSSTSGRETQYF.

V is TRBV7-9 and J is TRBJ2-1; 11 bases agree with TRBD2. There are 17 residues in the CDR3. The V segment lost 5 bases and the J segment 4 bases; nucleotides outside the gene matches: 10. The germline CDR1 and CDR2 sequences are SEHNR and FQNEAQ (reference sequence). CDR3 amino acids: CASSPHSGGEDYNEQFF. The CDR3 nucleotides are TGTGCCAGCAGCCCTCATAGCGGGGGGGAAGATTACAATGAGCAGTTCTTC.

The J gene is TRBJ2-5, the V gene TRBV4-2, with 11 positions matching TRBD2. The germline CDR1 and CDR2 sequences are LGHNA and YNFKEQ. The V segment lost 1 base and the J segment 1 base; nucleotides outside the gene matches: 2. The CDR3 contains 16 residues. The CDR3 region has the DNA TGTGCCAGCAGCCAAGTTCTAGCGGGGGGCCAAGAGACCCAGTACTTC. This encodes CASSQVLAGGQETQYF.

The CDR3 coding sequence is TGTGCCAGCAGCGTAGAGGGACAGGGGACTTCACCCCTCCACTTT. It translates to CASSVEGQGTSPLHF. The genes are TRBV9 and TRBJ1-6, with 10 bases matching TRBD1. Trimming cost V 0 bases and J 9 bases; bases outside gene matches: 3. This CDR3 has 15 amino acids. The germline V gene encodes CDR1 SGDLS and CDR2 YYNGEE. Combining the CDR3 with reference TRBV9 and TRBJ1-6 gives the whole variable domain DSGVTQTPKHLITATGQRVTLRCSPRSGDLSVYWYQQSLDQGLQFLIQYYNGEERAKGNILERFSAQQFPDLHSELNLSSLELGDSALYFCASSVEGQGTSPLHFGNGTRLTVT.

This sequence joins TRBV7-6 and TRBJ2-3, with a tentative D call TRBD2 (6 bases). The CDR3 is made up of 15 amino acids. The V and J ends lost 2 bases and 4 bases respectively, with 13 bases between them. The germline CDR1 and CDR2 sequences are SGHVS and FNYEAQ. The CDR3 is CASSLQSSGPDTQYF. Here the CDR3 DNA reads TGTGCCAGCAGCTTACAGTCCAGCGGGCCAGATACGCAGTATTTT. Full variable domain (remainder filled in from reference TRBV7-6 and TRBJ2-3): GAGVSQSPRYKVTKRGQDVALRCDPISGHVSLYWYRQALGQGPEFLTYFNYEAQQDKSGLPNDRFSAERPEGSISTLTIQRTEQRDSAMYRCASSLQSSGPDTQYFGPGTRLTVL.

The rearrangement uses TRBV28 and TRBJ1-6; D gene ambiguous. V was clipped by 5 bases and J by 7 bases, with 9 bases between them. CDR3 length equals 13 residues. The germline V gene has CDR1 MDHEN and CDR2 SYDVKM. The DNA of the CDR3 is TGTGCCAGCAGTGTCGGTACGAATTCACCCCTCCACTTT. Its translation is CASSVGTNSPLHF.

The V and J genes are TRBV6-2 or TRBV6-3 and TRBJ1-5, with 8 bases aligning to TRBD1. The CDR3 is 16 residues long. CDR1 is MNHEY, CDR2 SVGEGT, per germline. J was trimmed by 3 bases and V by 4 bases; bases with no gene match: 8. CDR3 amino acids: CASSLWVTGDNQPQHF. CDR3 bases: TGTGCCAGCAGTTTATGGGTGACAGGGGACAATCAGCCCCAGCATTTT.

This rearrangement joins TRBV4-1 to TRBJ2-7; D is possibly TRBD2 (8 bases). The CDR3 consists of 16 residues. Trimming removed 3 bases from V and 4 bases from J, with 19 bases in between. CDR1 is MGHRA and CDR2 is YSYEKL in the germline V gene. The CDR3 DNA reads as TGCGCCAGCAGCCAGACGGGAGGGGGCCCCCCGTACGAGCAGTACTTC. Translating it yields CASSQTGGGPPYEQYF.

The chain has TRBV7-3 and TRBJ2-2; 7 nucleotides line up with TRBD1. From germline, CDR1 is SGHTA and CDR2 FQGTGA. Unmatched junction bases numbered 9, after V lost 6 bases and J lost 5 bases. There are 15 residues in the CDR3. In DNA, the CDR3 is TGTGCCAGCAGTCTACTACAACAGGGGACCGGGGAGCTGTTTTTT. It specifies CASSLLQQGTGELFF.

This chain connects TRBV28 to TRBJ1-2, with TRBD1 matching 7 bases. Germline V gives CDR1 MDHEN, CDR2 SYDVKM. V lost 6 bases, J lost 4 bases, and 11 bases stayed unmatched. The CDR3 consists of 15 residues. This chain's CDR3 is CASSRPTGASYGYTF. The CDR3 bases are TGTGCCAGCAGCCGGCCCACAGGGGCAAGCTATGGCTACACCTTC.

CDR3 sequence reads: CAITAGGNEQFF. CDR3 coding DNA: TGTGCCATCACAGCGGGGGGCAATGAGCAGTTCTTC. The chain is built from TRBV10-3 and TRBJ2-1; 9 bases are a match to TRBD2. Germline V gene data show CDR1 as ENHRY and CDR2 as SYGVKD. V lost 7 bases to trimming and J lost 6 bases; unmatched junction nucleotides: 1. The CDR3 is made up of 12 amino acids.

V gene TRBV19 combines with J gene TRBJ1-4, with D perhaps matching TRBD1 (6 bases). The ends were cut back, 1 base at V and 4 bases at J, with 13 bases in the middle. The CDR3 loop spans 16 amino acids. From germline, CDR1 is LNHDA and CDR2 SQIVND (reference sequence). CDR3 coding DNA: TGTGCCAGTAGTATAGGGAACAGGGTCAATAATGAAAAACTGTTTTTT. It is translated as CASSIGNRVNNEKLFF.

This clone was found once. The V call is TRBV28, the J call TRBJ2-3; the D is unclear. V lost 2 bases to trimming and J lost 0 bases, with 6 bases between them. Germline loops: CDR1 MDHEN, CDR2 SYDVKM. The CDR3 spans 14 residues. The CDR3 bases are TGTGCCAGCAGTTTAACAGCTAGCACAGATACGCAGTATTTT. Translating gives CASSLTASTDTQYF.

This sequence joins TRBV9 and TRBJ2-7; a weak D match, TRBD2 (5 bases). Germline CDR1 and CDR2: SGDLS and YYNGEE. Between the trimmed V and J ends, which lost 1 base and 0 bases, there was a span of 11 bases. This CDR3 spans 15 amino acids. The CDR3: CASSVLASSSYEQYF. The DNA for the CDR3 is TGTGCCAGCAGCGTATTAGCGTCGAGCTCCTACGAGCAGTACTTC.

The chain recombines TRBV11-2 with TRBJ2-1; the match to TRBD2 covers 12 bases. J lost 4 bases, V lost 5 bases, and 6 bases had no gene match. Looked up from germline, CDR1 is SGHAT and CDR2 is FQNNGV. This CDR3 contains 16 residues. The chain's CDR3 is CASSPRTSGVYNEQFF. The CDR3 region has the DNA TGTGCCAGCAGCCCCAGGACTAGCGGGGTATACAATGAGCAGTTCTTC. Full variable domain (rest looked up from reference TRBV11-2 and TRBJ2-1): EAGVAQSPRYKIIEKRQSVAFWCNPISGHATLYWYQQILGQGPKLLIQFQNNGVVDDSQLPKDRFSAERLKGVDSTLKIQPAKLEDSAVYLCASSPRTSGVYNEQFFGPGTRLTVL.